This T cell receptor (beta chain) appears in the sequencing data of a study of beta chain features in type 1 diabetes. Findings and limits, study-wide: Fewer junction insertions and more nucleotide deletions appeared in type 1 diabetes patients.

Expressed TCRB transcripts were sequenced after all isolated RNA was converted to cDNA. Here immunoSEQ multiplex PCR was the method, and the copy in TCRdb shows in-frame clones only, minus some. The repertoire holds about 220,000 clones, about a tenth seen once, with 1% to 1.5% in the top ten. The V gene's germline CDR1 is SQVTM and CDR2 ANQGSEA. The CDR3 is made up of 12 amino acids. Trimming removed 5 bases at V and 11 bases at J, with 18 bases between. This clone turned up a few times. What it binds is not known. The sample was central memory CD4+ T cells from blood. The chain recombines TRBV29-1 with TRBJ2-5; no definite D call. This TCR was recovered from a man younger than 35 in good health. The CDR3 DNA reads TGCAGCGTTCGCGACTCGGTCGGAGAGCAGTACTTC. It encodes CSVRDSVGEQYF.